This T cell receptor (beta chain) was captured in a study of read filtering for tumor transcriptome and immune sequencing. This clonotype was detected many times. From around 440 ng of RNA, a library with molecular barcoded alpha/delta and beta/gamma adaptors was made. TCRdb called the reads again in MiXCR, with one record for every CDR3 protein. The table shows 85,000 to 100,000 distinct CDR3 sequences, with 20% to 25% occurring only once. V was cut by 2 bases and J by 4 bases, with 8 bases left in between. CDR3 length: 13 amino acids. The gene calls are TRBV12-3 or TRBV12-4 and TRBJ1-2; D remains ambiguous. The receptor was derived from a donor over 35 with multiple myeloma. The sample consisted of a population of CD138-negative cells sorted from bone marrow. For the CDR3, the DNA is TGTGCCAGCAGTTTAACAGCCGTCTATGGCTACACCTTC. Protein sequence: CASSLTAVYGYTF.